The next 24 T cell receptor beta chains were all read from a single sample in a study of Graves' ophthalmopathy and Graves' hyperthyroidism. Scientists amplified the TCR beta CDR3 regions from RNA transcripts. RT-PCR was first run with HTBI primers, then multiplex PCR in a second round. TCRdb redid the calling of the multiplex PCR reads with MiXCR, one entry per CDR3 protein. Of around 670,000 distinct CDR3 sequences listed, roughly two fifths were seen once; the top ten hold roughly 45%. Sequenced sample: peripheral blood. The receptors derive from an adult man with Graves' ophthalmopathy.

As regards this clonotype: One base away lies a much larger clone, so this may be a sequencing read error. The chain has TRBV10-3 and TRBJ1-2; D is unclear. This CDR3 is 14 amino acids long. V was cut by 6 bases and J by 0 bases, with 11 bases left in between. Germline CDR1 reads ENHRY; CDR2 reads SYGVKD. The CDR3 DNA reads as TGTGCCATCAGAACCCATAGCGCTAACTATGGCTACACCTTC. Encoded protein: CAIRTHSANYGYTF.

This clonotype was seen ten or more times. This chain joins TRBV9 and TRBJ1-2; the D gene is possibly TRBD1 (6 bases). V was clipped by 4 bases and J by 6 bases, with 13 bases between them. The CDR3 is made up of 13 amino acids. CDR1 and CDR2 (germline): SGDLS, YYNGEE. The CDR3 spells CASSPTGFHGYTF. As DNA, the CDR3 is TGTGCCAGCAGCCCTACAGGGTTTCATGGCTACACCTTC.

This clonotype has more than one count but fewer than ten. The genes are TRBV2 and TRBJ1-1; 10 nucleotides agree with TRBD1. Germline V CDR1 and CDR2: SNHLY, FYNNEI. Trimming took 5 bases from V and 3 from J; bases not matched to a gene: 6. The CDR3 sequence is 15 residues long. As DNA, the CDR3 is TGTGCCAGCAGTTACGGACAGGGGGAGTACACTGAAGCTTTCTTT. Its translation: CASSYGQGEYTEAFF.

Only a few counts were recorded for this clonotype. V usage is TRBV9 and J usage is TRBJ1-6; 8 bases line up with TRBD1. Germline V gene data show CDR1 as SGDLS and CDR2 as YYNGEE. V dropped 4 bases and J dropped 8; count of bases not matched to a gene: 2. The CDR3 is 13 amino acids. The DNA for the CDR3 is TGTGCCAGCAGCAAGACAGGGGATTCACCCCTCCACTTT. This encodes CASSKTGDSPLHF. Drawing the rest from reference TRBV9 and TRBJ1-6, the complete variable domain is DSGVTQTPKHLITATGQRVTLRCSPRSGDLSVYWYQQSLDQGLQFLIQYYNGEERAKGNILERFSAQQFPDLHSELNLSSLELGDSALYFCASSKTGDSPLHFGNGTRLTVT.

This clonotype was recorded many times. The CDR3 protein is CASSLASWRSGNTIYF. As DNA, the CDR3 is TGTGCCAGCAGCTTAGCGTCTTGGAGATCTGGAAACACCATATATTTT. The V gene is TRBV7-6, the J gene TRBJ1-3; D gene ambiguous. V lost 0 bases to trimming and J lost 1 base, with 10 bases between them. The CDR3 is 16 amino acids. Germline V CDR1 and CDR2: SGHVS, FNYEAQ.

V and J are TRBV25-1 and TRBJ2-2, with 13 bases identical to TRBD2. The V segment lost 8 bases and the J segment 3 bases; nucleotides outside the gene matches: 6. The CDR3 length is 16 residues. Germline V gene sequence: CDR1 MGHDK, CDR2 SYGVNS. The CDR3 DNA sequence: TGTGCCAGCTCACGAGGACTAGCGGGAGACACCGGGGAGCTGTTTTTT. Its protein is CASSRGLAGDTGELFF.

The V and J genes are TRBV25-1 and TRBJ2-2, with TRBD2 matching over 8 bases. CDR1 is MGHDK and CDR2 is SYGVNS in the germline V gene. The V and J ends lost 7 bases and 3 bases, in that order; junction bases with no gene match: 7. This CDR3 is 15 amino acids long. CDR3 protein: CASMTGGYYTGELFF. CDR3 DNA sequence: TGTGCCAGCATGACGGGGGGGTATTACACCGGGGAGCTGTTTTTT.

This chain uses TRBV7-9 with TRBJ1-2; D possibly corresponds to TRBD1 (5 bases). V was cut by 11 bases and J by 7 bases, with 20 bases left in between. Germline V gives CDR1 SEHNR, CDR2 FQNEAQ (reference sequence). This CDR3 comprises 13 residues. For the CDR3, the DNA is TGTGCCTGGAATGCTCGGGGGGTATTTGGCTACACCTTC. Translating gives CAWNARGVFGYTF.

This clonotype was seen more than once but under ten times. This rearrangement joins TRBV20-1 to TRBJ2-7; no clear D gene. The CDR3 length is 13 residues. Trimming took off 6 bases at V and 3 bases at J, with 15 bases between the two ends. Germline V gene sequence: CDR1 DFQATT, CDR2 SNEGSKA (reference sequence). The CDR3: CSAFWARNYEQYF. In DNA, the CDR3 is TGCAGTGCGTTTTGGGCCCGTAACTACGAGCAGTACTTC.

This clonotype was observed a handful of times. The rearrangement joins TRBV20-1 to TRBJ2-7; the D is unclear. The CDR3 runs to 12 residues. The germline V gene encodes CDR1 DFQATT and CDR2 SNEGSKA (reference sequence). V shed 0 bases and J shed 0 bases, with 3 bases lying between them. In nucleotides, the CDR3 is TGCAGTGCTAGAGAACCCTCCTACGAGCAGTACTTC. It specifies CSAREPSYEQYF.

This clonotype was recorded many times. This chain joins TRBV10-3 and TRBJ1-5, with D possibly being TRBD1 (5 bases). Germline CDR1 reads ENHRY; CDR2 reads SYGVKD. The CDR3 covers 15 residues. V gave up 0 bases and J gave up 7 bases, with 13 bases separating them. CDR3 region: CAISESSSGLQPQHF. For the CDR3, the DNA is TGTGCCATCAGTGAGTCTTCTTCGGGGCTCCAGCCCCAGCATTTT.

The sample holds many counts of this clonotype. The chain is built from TRBV7-9 and TRBJ1-1; 7 nucleotides match TRBD1. J was trimmed by 2 bases and V by 5 bases; bases with no gene match: 5. CDR3 size: 14 residues. The germline V gene has CDR1 SEHNR and CDR2 FQNEAQ (reference sequence). CDR3 region: CASSHGQANTEAFF. The CDR3 DNA follows: TGTGCCAGCAGCCATGGACAGGCTAACACTGAAGCTTTCTTT.

This chain uses TRBV7-2 with TRBJ1-4, with D possibly TRBD1 on 5 matching bases. CDR1 is SGHTA and CDR2 is FQGNSA in the germline V gene. The CDR3 loop spans 16 amino acids. Trimming cost V 2 bases and J 4 bases, with 14 bases left between them. CDR3 sequence reads: CASSLQPGPINEKLFF. CDR3 DNA: TGTGCCAGCAGCTTACAACCGGGACCGATTAATGAAAAACTGTTTTTT.

The chain joins TRBV10-2 to TRBJ2-7, with D possibly being TRBD1 (6 bases). V gave up 8 bases and J gave up 2 bases, with 25 bases separating them. The CDR3 totals 17 residues. CDR1 and CDR2 from the germline V gene are WSHSY and SAAADI. CDR3 in DNA: TGCGCCAGCGCGGACAGCGGCCGGATTACGTCCCCCTACGAGCAGTACTTC. It specifies CASADSGRITSPYEQYF.

This chain connects TRBV7-9 to TRBJ2-7, with no clear D. CDR3 length: 13 amino acids. The germline V gene encodes CDR1 SEHNR and CDR2 FQNEAQ (reference sequence). V was cut by 5 bases and J by 7 bases, with 15 bases left in between. The CDR3 sequence is CASSHLLPEEQYF. Written as DNA, the CDR3 is TGTGCCAGCAGCCACCTCTTACCGGAGGAGCAGTACTTC.

The rearrangement uses TRBV10-3 and TRBJ1-1; D remains unclear. CDR1 is ENHRY, CDR2 SYGVKD, per germline. The ends were cut back, 10 bases at V and 7 bases at J, with 19 bases in the middle. The CDR3 spans 13 residues. CDR3 amino acids: CASSPGTANEAFF. The CDR3 region has the DNA TGTGCCAGCAGCCCAGGAACGGCCAATGAAGCTTTCTTT.

The chain employs TRBV7-2 and TRBJ1-1; TRBD1 might be the D (5 bases). This CDR3 has 14 amino acids. Trimming pared 5 bases from V and 7 bases from J, leaving 17 bases between. The germline V gene has CDR1 SGHTA and CDR2 FQGNSA. The CDR3 protein is CASSQGTAIIEAFF. CDR3 coding DNA: TGTGCCAGCAGCCAAGGGACGGCGATCATTGAAGCTTTCTTT.

This clonotype was detected ten times or more. V is TRBV7-2 and J is TRBJ2-2; 8 bases line up with TRBD1. The trim removed 5 bases at V and 6 bases at J, leaving 8 bases unmatched. Germline loops: CDR1 SGHTA, CDR2 FQGNSA. CDR3 length equals 15 residues. The CDR3 sequence: CASSGTGQRAGELFF. CDR3 bases: TGTGCCAGCAGCGGGACAGGACAACGGGCCGGGGAGCTGTTTTTT.

This clonotype was seen only once. The chain employs TRBV7-9 and TRBJ2-7, with 9 bases identical to TRBD1. The ends lost 3 bases at V and 7 bases at J; junction bases unmatched: 4. Germline assignment: CDR1 SEHNR and CDR2 FQNEAQ (reference sequence). The CDR3 length is 13 residues. This chain's CDR3 is CASSLTGGREQYF. DNA for the CDR3: TGTGCCAGCAGCTTGACAGGGGGGAGGGAGCAGTACTTC.

This clonotype was detected many times. The rearrangement links TRBV10-2 to TRBJ2-7, with 9 bases aligning to TRBD1. The CDR3 contains 15 residues. Germline trimming cut 0 bases from V and 6 bases from J; bases unmatched to any gene: 6. Per germline, CDR1 WSHSY and CDR2 SAAADI. In nucleotides, the CDR3 is TGCGCCAGCAGTGAGTCCCCACAGGGGGCAAGCGAGCAGTACTTC. This encodes CASSESPQGASEQYF.

CDR3 loop: CASSSDGRSYEQYF. The CDR3 nucleotides are TGTGCCAGCAGCTCGGACGGCCGCTCCTACGAGCAGTACTTC. The chain is built from TRBV7-2 and TRBJ2-7; no clear D gene. This CDR3 comprises 14 residues. Per germline, CDR1 SGHTA and CDR2 FQGNSA. Trimming took off 4 bases at V and 0 bases at J, with 10 bases between the two ends.

This clonotype was found once. The junction does not match germline at one end; this may be a read error. This rearrangement joins TRBV7-2 to TRBJ2-5, with 10 bases matching TRBD2. CDR1 and CDR2 (germline): SGHTA, FQGNSA. The CDR3 contains 15 residues. Here the CDR3 DNA reads TGTGCCAGCAGCCCTTCCGGGACTAGCGTGGAGACCAAGTACTTC. Translation: CASSPSGTSVETKYF.

The chain couples TRBV29-1 to TRBJ2-7, with TRBD2 matching over 15 bases. Germline CDR1 reads SQVTM; CDR2 reads ANQGSEA. The CDR3 has 14 residues. CDR3 coding DNA: TGCAGTGCCCCCGGACTAGCGGGAGGGGATGAGCAGTACTTC. This sequence encodes CSAPGLAGGDEQYF.

V gene TRBV25-1 combines with J gene TRBJ1-2; D is unresolved. Germline CDR1 reads MGHDK; CDR2 reads SYGVNS. V lost 3 bases, J lost 4 bases, and 6 bases lay in between. CDR3 length: 12 amino acids. CDR3 amino acids: CASSDFSYGYTF. As DNA, the CDR3 is TGTGCCAGCAGTGATTTTAGCTATGGCTACACCTTC.